The T cell receptor beta chain under discussion was sequenced for a study of blood T cell repertoires in COVID-19. About the research overall: Samples taken during acute and convalescent COVID-19 were collected in the United States, Italy and Spain.

CDR1 and CDR2 (germline): SGHVS, FQNEAQ. V lost 1 base and J 2 bases, leaving 9 bases between the germline ends. The CDR3 has 14 amino acids. How the authors handled the data: Nucleated cell number was recorded as an estimate derived from reference gene primer amplification. TCRdb's table, derived via immunoSEQ multiplex PCR, lists solely in-frame clones and lacks some. That table gives V, J and clone size, and the DNA gave D and trimming. Of 110,000 to 150,000 clones in the sample, over 75% are singletons; the top ten hold roughly 1.6%. V and J are TRBV7-8 and TRBJ2-7, with D perhaps TRBD2 (7 bases). Source material: peripheral blood. The clonotype comes from a woman in her 50s with acute or convalescent COVID-19. CDR3 bases: TGTGCCAGCAGCTTAGGAGGGGGGGCCTACGAGCAGTACTTC. Encoded protein: CASSLGGGAYEQYF.